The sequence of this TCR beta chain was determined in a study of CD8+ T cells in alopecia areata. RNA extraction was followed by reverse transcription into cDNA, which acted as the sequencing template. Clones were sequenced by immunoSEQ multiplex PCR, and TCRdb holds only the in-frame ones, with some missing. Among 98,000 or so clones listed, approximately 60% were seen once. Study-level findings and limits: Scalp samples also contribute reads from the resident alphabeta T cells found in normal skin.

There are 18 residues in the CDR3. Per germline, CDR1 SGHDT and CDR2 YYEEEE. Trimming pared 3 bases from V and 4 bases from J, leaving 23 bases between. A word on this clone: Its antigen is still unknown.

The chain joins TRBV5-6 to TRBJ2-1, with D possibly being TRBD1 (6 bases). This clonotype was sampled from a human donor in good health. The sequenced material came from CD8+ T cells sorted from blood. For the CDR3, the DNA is TGTGCCAGCAGCTCTGCCATCCCCCCGACAGGCAAATACAATGAGCAGTTCTTC. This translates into CASSSAIPPTGKYNEQFF.